The next 27 T cell receptor beta chains were all read from a single sample in a study of blood T cells in healthy people across ages. A sample-barcoded 5' primer and a J-beta primer mix were used in a second PCR of roughly 6 to 12 cycles. TCRdb passed the 5' RACE reads through MiXCR, listing each CDR3 protein once. The data hold over 600,000 distinct CDR3 sequences, with more than 50% observed a single time. Material for sequencing was blood. The source of these receptors is a middle-aged man in good health.

This clonotype occurred a few times. The gene calls are TRBV7-9 and TRBJ2-3, with unresolved D. The CDR3 length is 15 residues. CDR1 SEHNR and CDR2 FQNEAQ come from the germline V gene (reference sequence). V gave up 2 bases and J gave up 2 bases, with 11 bases separating them. CDR3 loop: CASSLIGTHTDTQYF. Here the CDR3 DNA reads TGTGCCAGCAGCTTAATCGGAACCCACACAGATACGCAGTATTTT.

V is TRBV19 and J is TRBJ1-4, with unresolved D. Germline CDR1 reads LNHDA; CDR2 reads SQIVND (reference sequence). Trimming took 5 bases from V and 6 from J, leaving 10 bases between them. The CDR3 extends over 13 amino acids. The CDR3 DNA reads as TGTGCCAGTAGTGCGCGACTGCATGAAAAACTGTTTTTT. Translating gives CASSARLHEKLFF.

The chain combines TRBV7-9 with TRBJ2-5, with D possibly called TRBD1 or TRBD2 (6 bases each). Germline loops: CDR1 SEHNR, CDR2 FQNEAQ (reference sequence). CDR3 length equals 16 residues. V shed 5 bases and J shed 2 bases, with 18 bases lying between them. CDR3 sequence reads: CASSTQGEGGQETQYF. The DNA for the CDR3 is TGTGCCAGCAGCACACAGGGAGAAGGAGGGCAAGAGACCCAGTACTTC.

This clonotype was seen more than once but under ten times. The chain's CDR3 is CASSLLADHNNEQFF. The CDR3 DNA reads TGTGCCAGCAGTTTGTTAGCGGACCATAACAATGAGCAGTTCTTC. The chain is built from TRBV27 and TRBJ2-1, with a tentative D call TRBD2 (6 bases). This CDR3 contains 15 residues. Deletions cut 3 bases from V and 5 bases from J, with 14 bases between. Germline values: CDR1 MNHEY, CDR2 SMNVEV (reference sequence).

This clonotype was counted only a few times. The chain recombines TRBV13 with TRBJ2-1; 7 bases line up with TRBD2. The V and J ends lost 5 bases and 10 bases, in that order; junction bases with no gene match: 8. Germline V gene lookup returns CDR1 PRHDT and CDR2 FYEKMQ (reference sequence). CDR3 length: 13 residues. CDR3 in amino acids: CASSRRGVNEQFF. The CDR3 nucleotides are TGTGCCAGCAGCCGCCGGGGGGTGAACGAGCAGTTCTTC.

This chain uses TRBV29-1 with TRBJ1-2; no clear D. The CDR3 runs to 11 residues. V was shortened by 4 bases and J by 6 bases, with 9 bases between the two germline ends. Per the germline V gene, CDR1 is SQVTM and CDR2 is ANQGSEA. The DNA for the CDR3 is TGCAGCGTTGGAGGGATCAATGGCTACACCTTC. Translating it yields CSVGGINGYTF.

This clonotype has just one count. The V and J genes are TRBV20-1 and TRBJ2-1, with D unresolved. Germline V lookup: CDR1 DFQATT, CDR2 SNEGSKA (reference sequence). V was clipped by 0 bases and J by 0 bases, with 12 bases between them. This CDR3 is built from 16 residues. The CDR3 region is CSARDPAESSYNEQFF. The CDR3 DNA reads TGCAGTGCTAGAGATCCGGCGGAGAGCTCCTACAATGAGCAGTTCTTC.

This clonotype has more than one count but fewer than ten. The genes are TRBV20-1 and TRBJ1-1; TRBD1 is a possible D gene (5 bases). With 2 bases removed from V and 0 bases from J, the gap between germline ends came to 10 bases. CDR3 length equals 14 residues. CDR1 is DFQATT and CDR2 is SNEGSKA in the germline V gene (reference sequence). DNA of the CDR3: TGCAGTGCTAGAAGTCGGGACGTGAACACTGAAGCTTTCTTT. Encoded protein: CSARSRDVNTEAFF.

The rearrangement joins TRBV4-1 to TRBJ2-5, with TRBD2 matching over 8 bases. V lost 0 bases to trimming and J lost 6 bases; unmatched junction nucleotides: 9. The germline gives CDR1 MGHRA, CDR2 YSYEKL. This CDR3 has 16 residues. CDR3: CASSQDLAGGAQTQYF. In DNA form, the CDR3 reads TGCGCCAGCAGCCAAGATCTAGCCGGGGGGGCACAGACCCAGTACTTC.

The genes are TRBV7-2 and TRBJ2-5; 10 nucleotides line up with TRBD1. Trimming removed 6 bases from V and 1 base from J; junction bases left unmatched: 8. The length of the CDR3 is 16 residues. CDR1 and CDR2 (germline): SGHTA, FQGNSA. The CDR3 spells CASRRRDRGIQETQYF. CDR3 in DNA: TGTGCCAGCAGGCGTAGGGACAGGGGAATCCAAGAGACCCAGTACTTC. Supplemented by reference TRBV7-2 and TRBJ2-5, the full variable domain reads GAGVSQSPSNKVTEKGKDVELRCDPISGHTALYWYRQSLGQGLEFLIYFQGNSAPDKSGLPSDRFSAERTGGSVSTLTIQRTQQEDSAVYLCASRRRDRGIQETQYFGPGTRLLVL.

The genes are TRBV12-3 or TRBV12-4 and TRBJ2-7, with D perhaps given as TRBD1 or TRBD2 (5 bases each). The better agreement between TRBJ2-4 and the DNA end casts doubt on the J call. The CDR3 consists of 15 residues. The CDR3 spells CASTKLDPGLGIQYF. The CDR3 DNA sequence: TGTGCCAGCACCAAACTAGACCCGGGGCTGGGCATTCAGTACTTC.

This clonotype was found a few times. The chain carries TRBV20-1 and TRBJ1-6; D remains unclear. The CDR3 totals 14 residues. V was cut by 2 bases and J by 7 bases, with 12 bases left in between. Germline CDR1 reads DFQATT; CDR2 reads SNEGSKA (reference sequence). The CDR3 is CSARSADQNSPLHF. CDR3 DNA sequence: TGCAGTGCTAGATCCGCGGACCAAAATTCACCCCTCCACTTT.

The J gene is TRBJ2-1, the V gene TRBV29-1, with D hard to call. Germline V CDR1 and CDR2: SQVTM, ANQGSEA. Deletions cut 5 bases from V and 6 bases from J, with 8 bases between. The CDR3 sequence is 11 residues long. The CDR3 is CSVSGGNEQFF. Written as DNA, the CDR3 is TGCAGCGTTTCTGGCGGCAATGAGCAGTTCTTC.

The rearrangement joins TRBV4-3 to TRBJ2-7; no firm D call. The CDR3 spans 13 residues. Trimming left V 4 bases short and J 4 bases short, with 11 bases between. Germline CDR1 LGHNA, CDR2 YSLEER. DNA of the CDR3: TGCGCCAGCAGCCGAGGTCCTCGGTACGAGCAGTACTTC. It codes for CASSRGPRYEQYF.

This clonotype was counted a single time. Just one base apart from a much larger clone, this may be a read error. The chain uses TRBV29-1 and TRBJ2-5; 7 bases agree with TRBD1. Germline V gene lookup returns CDR1 SQVTM and CDR2 ANQGSEA. CDR3 length: 13 residues. The V and J ends lost 6 bases and 1 base, in that order; junction bases with no gene match: 5. The CDR3: CSVDGTVQETQYF. For the CDR3, the DNA is TGCAGCGTAGACGGGACAGTCCAAGAGACCCAGTACTTC.

V is TRBV24-1 and J is TRBJ2-3; possible D gene TRBD1, 6 bases. The CDR3 totals 14 residues. Deletions cut 6 bases from V and 3 bases from J, with 12 bases between. Looked up from germline, CDR1 is KGHDR and CDR2 is SFDVKD. The CDR3 reads CATSSVQGTDTQYF. The CDR3 coding sequence is TGTGCCACCAGTTCAGTACAGGGAACAGATACGCAGTATTTT.

On this clonotype itself: Its ends do not fully match the called genes, so a read error is possible. The V and J genes are TRBV7-2 and TRBJ2-6; D ambiguous. CDR3 length: 12 residues. Germline lookup yields CDR1 SGHTA and CDR2 FQGNSA. As DNA, the CDR3 is TGTGCCACCAGCTTAGGCTTAAACGTCCTGACTTTC. This encodes CATSLGLNVLTF.

The CDR3 region has the DNA TGCAGCGTTGCTACGCGACAGCTCGGACAGGGGTATGGCTACACCTTC. This sequence encodes CSVATRQLGQGYGYTF. The chain links TRBV29-1 to TRBJ1-2, with 9 bases fitting TRBD1. V dropped 4 bases and J dropped 5; count of bases not matched to a gene: 14. CDR3 length equals 16 residues. Germline CDR1 is SQVTM and CDR2 is ANQGSEA.

The chain employs TRBV7-9 and TRBJ2-4, with D perhaps being TRBD1 or TRBD2 (5 bases each). Looked up from germline, CDR1 is SEHNR and CDR2 is FQNEAQ (reference sequence). Trimming left V 5 bases short and J 13 bases short, with 15 bases between. The CDR3 has 12 amino acids. The CDR3 sequence: CASSPEIGDQYF. The CDR3 nucleotides read TGTGCCAGCAGCCCAGAAATAGGGGACCAGTACTTC.

The CDR3 reads CASSYSKALAGGSETQYF. Here the CDR3 DNA reads TGTGCCAGCAGTTACTCGAAGGCACTAGCGGGAGGATCAGAGACCCAGTACTTC. V gene TRBV6-5 combines with J gene TRBJ2-7; 12 nucleotides line up with TRBD2. The J call may be incorrect, as the DNA end agrees better with TRBJ2-5. Germline V gives CDR1 MNHEY, CDR2 SVGAGI. The CDR3 runs 18 residues.

V gene TRBV5-1 combines with J gene TRBJ1-4; D gene ambiguous. Germline V lookup: CDR1 SGHRS, CDR2 YFSETQ. The ends were cut back, 0 bases at V and 6 bases at J, with 9 bases in the middle. The CDR3 is made up of 14 amino acids. The chain's CDR3 is CASSLDKADEKLFF. For the CDR3, the DNA is TGCGCCAGCAGCTTGGATAAGGCCGATGAAAAACTGTTTTTT.

The chain carries TRBV7-2 and TRBJ2-5, with unresolved D. This CDR3 spans 14 amino acids. Looked up from germline, CDR1 is SGHTA and CDR2 is FQGNSA. The V end lost 3 bases, the J end lost 2 bases, and 10 bases lay between the germline ends. The CDR3 sequence: CASSFLETQETQYF. The CDR3 DNA reads as TGTGCCAGCAGCTTTCTCGAGACGCAAGAGACCCAGTACTTC.

V gene TRBV6-2 or TRBV6-3 combines with J gene TRBJ2-2, with D possibly TRBD1 on 6 matching bases. V lost 2 bases to trimming and J lost 1 base, with 8 bases between them. Germline V lookup: CDR1 MNHEY, CDR2 SVGEGT. There are 15 residues in the CDR3. CDR3 nucleotides: TGTGCCAGCAGTTACACGGACAGGAACACCGGGGAGCTGTTTTTT. This gives the protein CASSYTDRNTGELFF.

This clonotype has more than one count but fewer than ten. This may be a read error: a much more frequent sequence differs by one nucleotide. The J gene is TRBJ1-3, the V gene TRBV4-1, with D possibly being TRBD1 (5 bases). The germline V gene encodes CDR1 MGHRA and CDR2 YSYEKL. This CDR3 has 15 amino acids. Trimming stripped 0 bases from V and 11 bases from J, with 17 bases between. DNA of the CDR3: TGCGCCAGCAGCCAAGATCGGGGCAGGTTGGGGCCCATATATTTT. Protein product: CASSQDRGRLGPIYF.

The rearrangement links TRBV5-1 to TRBJ2-2; D possibly corresponds to TRBD2 (5 bases). This CDR3 contains 16 residues. Germline V gene data show CDR1 as SGHRS and CDR2 as YFSETQ. With 6 bases removed from V and 0 bases from J, the gap between germline ends came to 15 bases. The CDR3: CASTTRTATNTGELFF. CDR3 nucleotides: TGCGCCAGCACCACCAGGACTGCAACGAACACCGGGGAGCTGTTTTTT.

The V gene is TRBV7-6, the J gene TRBJ1-1; the D is unclear. CDR3 size: 15 residues. The germline V and J ends were trimmed by 0 bases and 3 bases, with 11 bases remaining between them. CDR1 is SGHVS and CDR2 is FNYEAQ in the germline V gene. CDR3 sequence: CASSLAPYMDTEAFF. The CDR3 nucleotides read TGTGCCAGCAGCTTAGCGCCCTACATGGACACTGAAGCTTTCTTT. Using reference TRBV7-6 and TRBJ1-1 for the parts outside the CDR3, the full variable domain is GAGVSQSPRYKVTKRGQDVALRCDPISGHVSLYWYRQALGQGPEFLTYFNYEAQQDKSGLPNDRFSAERPEGSISTLTIQRTEQRDSAMYRCASSLAPYMDTEAFFGQGTRLTVV.

The chain employs TRBV4-2 and TRBJ1-4; maybe TRBD1 (5 bases). There are 17 residues in the CDR3. CDR1 LGHNA and CDR2 YNFKEQ come from the germline V gene. V lost 0 bases, J lost 5 bases, and 16 bases lay in between. For the CDR3, the DNA is TGTGCCAGCAGCCAAGACTTATTTGCGTGGGGGAATGAAAAACTGTTTTTT. This gives the protein CASSQDLFAWGNEKLFF.